This T cell receptor (beta chain) was captured by sequencing in a study of CD8+CD57+ T cells in acquired aplastic anemia. Study background: DNA per sorted CD4+ or CD8+ sample ranged roughly 0.18 to 30 ug, averaging roughly 3.2 ug.

CD8+CD57+ cell expansion had been shown by flow cytometry in patients chosen for sequencing. Investigators profiled TCR beta VDJ and CDR3 from genomic DNA template. TCRdb re-called the reads through MiXCR, storing one row per CDR3 protein. The table records 100,000 to 150,000 distinct CDR3 sequences, roughly 40% of them present only once. V lost 2 bases and J lost 7, with 12 bases in between. This CDR3 spans 14 amino acids. Per germline, CDR1 DFQATT and CDR2 SNEGSKA (reference sequence). The table lists this clonotype with many counts. The chain is built from TRBV20-1 and TRBJ1-6; maybe TRBD1 (6 bases). The clonotype comes from a human donor with aplastic anemia. Sequenced material: sorted CD4+, CD8+, or CD8+CD57+ T cells (not recorded which) from PBMCs. The CDR3 loop is CSARPGGGNSPLHF. The DNA for the CDR3 is TGCAGTGCTAGACCAGGAGGGGGGAATTCACCCCTCCACTTT.